These 2 T cell receptor beta chains were all obtained from the same sample, sequenced in a study of blood T cell repertoires in COVID-19. Produced via immunoSEQ multiplex PCR; TCRdb's table is partial and in-frame only. The profile shows 200,000 to 300,000 clones, roughly four fifths of them singletons. The source material was peripheral blood. The receptors shown here come from a young woman with acute or convalescent COVID-19.

V gene TRBV6-4 combines with J gene TRBJ1-3; D gene ambiguous. CDR3 size: 17 residues. Germline V gene lookup returns CDR1 MRHNA and CDR2 SNTAGT. Trimming stripped 0 bases from V and 0 bases from J, with 12 bases between. The CDR3 nucleotides read TGTGCCAGCAGTGACTCGTTCCGGGTTCCCTCTGGAAACACCATATATTTT. This sequence encodes CASSDSFRVPSGNTIYF.

This chain joins TRBV10-3 and TRBJ2-2; 10 bases line up with TRBD1. Germline CDR1 is ENHRY and CDR2 is SYGVKD. V lost 8 bases, J lost 4 bases, and 7 bases stayed unmatched. The CDR3 totals 15 residues. Written as DNA, the CDR3 is TGTGCCATCCAACCGGGACAGGGGACCACCGGGGAGCTGTTTTTT. This gives the protein CAIQPGQGTTGELFF.